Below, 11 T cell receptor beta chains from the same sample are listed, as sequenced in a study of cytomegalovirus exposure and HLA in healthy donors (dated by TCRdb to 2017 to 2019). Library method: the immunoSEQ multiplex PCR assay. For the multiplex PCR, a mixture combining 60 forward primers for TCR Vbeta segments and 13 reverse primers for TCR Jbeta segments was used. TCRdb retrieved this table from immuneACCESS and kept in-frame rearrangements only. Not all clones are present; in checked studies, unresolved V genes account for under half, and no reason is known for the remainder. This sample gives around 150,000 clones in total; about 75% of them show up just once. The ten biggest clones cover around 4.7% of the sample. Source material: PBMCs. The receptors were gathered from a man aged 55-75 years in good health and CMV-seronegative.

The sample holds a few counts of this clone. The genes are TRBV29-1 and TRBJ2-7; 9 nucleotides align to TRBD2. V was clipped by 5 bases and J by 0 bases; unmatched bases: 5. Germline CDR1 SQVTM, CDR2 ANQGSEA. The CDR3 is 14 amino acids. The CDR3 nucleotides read TGCAGCGTTCTGAGCGGGGGGAGCTCCTACGAGCAGTACTTC. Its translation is CSVLSGGSSYEQYF.

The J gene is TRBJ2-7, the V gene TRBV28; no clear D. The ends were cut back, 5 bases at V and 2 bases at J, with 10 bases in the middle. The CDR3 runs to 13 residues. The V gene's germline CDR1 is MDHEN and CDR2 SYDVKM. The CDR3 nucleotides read TGTGCCAGCAGTCCCCCCCAGGCCTACGAGCAGTACTTC. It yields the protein CASSPPQAYEQYF.

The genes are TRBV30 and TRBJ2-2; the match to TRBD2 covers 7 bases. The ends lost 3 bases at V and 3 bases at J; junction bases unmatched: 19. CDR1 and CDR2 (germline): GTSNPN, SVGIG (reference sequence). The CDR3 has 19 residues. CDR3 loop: CAWRNELKRLADDTGELFF. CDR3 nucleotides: TGTGCCTGGAGAAACGAACTAAAACGACTAGCAGATGACACCGGGGAGCTGTTTTTT.

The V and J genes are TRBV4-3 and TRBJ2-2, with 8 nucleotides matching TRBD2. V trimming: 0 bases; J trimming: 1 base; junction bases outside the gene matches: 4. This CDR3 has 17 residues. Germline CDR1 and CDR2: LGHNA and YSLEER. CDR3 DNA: TGCGCCAGCAGCCAAGAGCCCAGCGGGGGGAACACCGGGGAGCTGTTTTTT. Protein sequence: CASSQEPSGGNTGELFF.

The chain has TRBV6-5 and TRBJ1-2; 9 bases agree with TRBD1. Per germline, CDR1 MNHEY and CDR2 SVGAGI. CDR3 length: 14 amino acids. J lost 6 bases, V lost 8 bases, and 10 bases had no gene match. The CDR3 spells CASLEAGTGNGYTF. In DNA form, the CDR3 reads TGTGCCAGCTTGGAGGCGGGGACAGGGAATGGCTACACCTTC.

The CDR3 protein is CASKTGEEEEKLFF. CDR3 DNA sequence: TGCGCCAGCAAGACAGGGGAGGAAGAAGAAAAACTGTTTTTT. This sequence joins TRBV5-1 and TRBJ1-4; 8 bases line up with TRBD1. Looked up from germline, CDR1 is SGHRS and CDR2 is YFSETQ. The CDR3 has 14 residues. After removal of 6 bases from V and 8 bases from J, the junction contained 9 bases not matched to a gene. The variable domain in full, completed from reference TRBV5-1 and TRBJ1-4, reads KAGVTQTPRYLIKTRGQQVTLSCSPISGHRSVSWYQQTPGQGLQFLFEYFSETQRNKGNFPGRFSGRQFSNSRSEMNVSTLELGDSALYLCASKTGEEEEKLFFGSGTQLSVL.

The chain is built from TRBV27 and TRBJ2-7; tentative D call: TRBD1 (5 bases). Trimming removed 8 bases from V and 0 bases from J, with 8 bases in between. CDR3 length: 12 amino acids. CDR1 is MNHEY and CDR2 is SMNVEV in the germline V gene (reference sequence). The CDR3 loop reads CASGRGSYEQYF. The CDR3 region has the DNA TGTGCCAGCGGTAGGGGCTCCTACGAGCAGTACTTC.

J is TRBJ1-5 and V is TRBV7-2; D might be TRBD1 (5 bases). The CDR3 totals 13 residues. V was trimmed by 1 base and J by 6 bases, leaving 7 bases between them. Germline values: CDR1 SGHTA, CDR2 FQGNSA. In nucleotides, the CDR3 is TGTGCCAGCAGCTTAGAAGGGGTTCAGCCCCAGCATTTT. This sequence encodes CASSLEGVQPQHF. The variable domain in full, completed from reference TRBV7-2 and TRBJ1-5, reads GAGVSQSPSNKVTEKGKDVELRCDPISGHTALYWYRQSLGQGLEFLIYFQGNSAPDKSGLPSDRFSAERTGGSVSTLTIQRTQQEDSAVYLCASSLEGVQPQHFGDGTRLSIL.

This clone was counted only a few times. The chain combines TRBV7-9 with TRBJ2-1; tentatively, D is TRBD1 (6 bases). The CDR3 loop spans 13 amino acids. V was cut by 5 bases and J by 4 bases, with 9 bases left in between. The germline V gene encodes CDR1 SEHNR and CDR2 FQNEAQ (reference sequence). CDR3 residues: CASSTDRYNEQFF. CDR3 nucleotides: TGTGCCAGCAGCACCGACAGGTACAATGAGCAGTTCTTC.

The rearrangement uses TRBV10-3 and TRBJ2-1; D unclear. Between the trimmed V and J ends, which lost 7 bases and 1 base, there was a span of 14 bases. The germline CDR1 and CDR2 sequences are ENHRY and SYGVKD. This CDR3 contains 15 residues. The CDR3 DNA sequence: TGTGCCATCAATACCCGACATACGTCCTACAATGAGCAGTTCTTC. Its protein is CAINTRHTSYNEQFF.

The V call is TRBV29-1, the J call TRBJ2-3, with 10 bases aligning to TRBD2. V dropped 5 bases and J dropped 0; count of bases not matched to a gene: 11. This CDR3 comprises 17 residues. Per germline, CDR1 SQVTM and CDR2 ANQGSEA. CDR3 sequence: CSVSPPPLAGSTDTQYF. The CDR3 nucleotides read TGCAGCGTTAGCCCGCCCCCACTAGCGGGAAGCACAGATACGCAGTATTTT.